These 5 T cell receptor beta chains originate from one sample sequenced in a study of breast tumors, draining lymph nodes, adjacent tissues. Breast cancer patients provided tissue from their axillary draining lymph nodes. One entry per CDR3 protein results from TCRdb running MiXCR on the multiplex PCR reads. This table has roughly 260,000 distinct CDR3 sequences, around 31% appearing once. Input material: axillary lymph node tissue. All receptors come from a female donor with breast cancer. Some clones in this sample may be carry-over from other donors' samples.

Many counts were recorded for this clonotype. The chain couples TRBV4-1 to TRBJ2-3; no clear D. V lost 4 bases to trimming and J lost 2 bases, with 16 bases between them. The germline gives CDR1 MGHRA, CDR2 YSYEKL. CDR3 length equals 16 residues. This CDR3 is CASSLSGPGFTDTQYF. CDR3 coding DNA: TGCGCCAGCAGCCTGTCGGGCCCCGGCTTCACAGATACGCAGTATTTT.

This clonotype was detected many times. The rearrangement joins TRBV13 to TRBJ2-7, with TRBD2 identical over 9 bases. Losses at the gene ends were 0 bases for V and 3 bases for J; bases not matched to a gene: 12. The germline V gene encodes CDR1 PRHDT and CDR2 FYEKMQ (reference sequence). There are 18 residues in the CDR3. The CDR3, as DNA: TGTGCCAGCAGCTTAGGATCCTTCTTTAGCGGGAGTATCTACGAGCAGTACTTC. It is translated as CASSLGSFFSGSIYEQYF.

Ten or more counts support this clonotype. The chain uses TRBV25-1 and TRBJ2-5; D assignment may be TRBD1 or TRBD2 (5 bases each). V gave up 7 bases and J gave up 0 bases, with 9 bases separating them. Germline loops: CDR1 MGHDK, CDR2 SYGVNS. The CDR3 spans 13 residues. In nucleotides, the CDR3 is TGTGCCAGCACCCGGGGACACCAAGAGACCCAGTACTTC. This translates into CASTRGHQETQYF.

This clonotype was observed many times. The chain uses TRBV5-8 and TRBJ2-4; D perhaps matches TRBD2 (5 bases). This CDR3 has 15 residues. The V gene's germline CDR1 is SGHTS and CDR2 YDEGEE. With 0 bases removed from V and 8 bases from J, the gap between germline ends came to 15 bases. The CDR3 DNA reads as TGTGCCAGCAGCTTGGTCGGTGGGTCCGGGGACATTCAGTACTTC. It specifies CASSLVGGSGDIQYF.

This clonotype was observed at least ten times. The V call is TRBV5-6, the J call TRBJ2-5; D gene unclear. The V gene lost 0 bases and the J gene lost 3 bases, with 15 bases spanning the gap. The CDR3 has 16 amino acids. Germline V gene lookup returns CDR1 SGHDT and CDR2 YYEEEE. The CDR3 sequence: CASSLVGRTRKETQYF. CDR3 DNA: TGTGCCAGCAGCTTGGTCGGACGGACCAGAAAAGAGACCCAGTACTTC.